One sample yielded the 25 T cell receptor beta chains listed below, sequenced in a study of cytomegalovirus exposure and HLA in healthy donors. The PCR ran on 60 Vbeta and 13 Jbeta primers. Using immunoSEQ multiplex PCR, the repertoire was profiled, and TCRdb retains in-frame clones only, with some absent. The data hold roughly 130,000 clones, with 70% to 80% observed a single time. The specimen was PBMCs. The receptors were gathered from a female donor in good health and CMV-seronegative.

V and J are TRBV28 and TRBJ2-3; no clear D gene. V was clipped by 3 bases and J by 8 bases, with 9 bases between them. The CDR3 runs 12 residues. Germline V gene lookup returns CDR1 MDHEN and CDR2 SYDVKM. The CDR3 DNA is TGTGCCAGCAGTTTCGGGTCGGGTACGCAGTATTTT. It is translated as CASSFGSGTQYF.

The CDR3 sequence is CASSSQGGAFF. The CDR3 DNA reads TGTGCCAGCAGTTCTCAAGGGGGAGCTTTCTTT. The chain joins TRBV28 to TRBJ1-1; possibly TRBD1 for D (6 bases). V gave up 4 bases and J gave up 10 bases, with 10 bases separating them. CDR1 is MDHEN and CDR2 is SYDVKM in the germline V gene. The CDR3 length is 11 residues.

In nucleotides, the CDR3 is TGTGCCAGTAGTATGTGGACTAGCGGGGGCACCGGGGAGCTGTTTTTT. Encoded protein: CASSMWTSGGTGELFF. This chain uses TRBV19 with TRBJ2-2; 13 nucleotides align to TRBD2. The length of the CDR3 is 16 residues. V shed 3 bases, J shed 4 bases, and the junction held 2 bases outside the gene matches. CDR1 is LNHDA and CDR2 is SQIVND in the germline V gene (reference sequence).

The chain carries TRBV29-1 and TRBJ1-1; possibly TRBD1 for D (6 bases). In germline, CDR1 is SQVTM, CDR2 ANQGSEA. The CDR3 loop spans 12 amino acids. V was clipped by 4 bases and J by 3 bases, with 9 bases between them. CDR3 nucleotides: TGCAGCGTTGTAGGGACATACACTGAAGCTTTCTTT. Its translation: CSVVGTYTEAFF.

This clone has a handful of counts. The genes are TRBV7-2 and TRBJ2-7; the match to TRBD2 covers 10 bases. The germline V gene encodes CDR1 SGHTA and CDR2 FQGNSA. After removal of 1 base from V and 2 bases from J, the junction contained 2 bases not matched to a gene. The CDR3 is made up of 15 amino acids. The CDR3 spells CASSLERGGTYEQYF. The CDR3 nucleotides are TGTGCCAGCAGCTTAGAGCGGGGGGGCACCTACGAGCAGTACTTC.

The chain joins TRBV13 to TRBJ2-3; D gene ambiguous. Germline V lookup: CDR1 PRHDT, CDR2 FYEKMQ (reference sequence). Trimming took off 5 bases at V and 6 bases at J, with 18 bases between the two ends. This CDR3 has 15 amino acids. In DNA, the CDR3 is TGTGCCAGCAGCATGGCGGCCAGAGTTGAGGATACGCAGTATTTT. Amino acids: CASSMAARVEDTQYF.

The chain carries TRBV28 and TRBJ1-1; the match to TRBD1 covers 8 bases. This CDR3 has 13 residues. Trimming took 8 bases from V and 0 from J; bases not matched to a gene: 2. In germline, CDR1 is MDHEN, CDR2 SYDVKM. The CDR3 coding sequence is TGTGCCAGCTTGGACAGGGTGAACACTGAAGCTTTCTTT. It is translated as CASLDRVNTEAFF.

This rearrangement joins TRBV2 to TRBJ2-5; TRBD2 agrees at 9 bases. With V trimmed by 4 bases and J by 4 bases, 10 bases remained unmatched. The CDR3 consists of 16 residues. Per the germline V gene, CDR1 is SNHLY and CDR2 is FYNNEI. CDR3 amino acids: CASSGSSGSGRETQYF. For the CDR3, the DNA is TGTGCCAGCAGTGGCAGTAGCGGGAGTGGGAGAGAGACCCAGTACTTC.

The chain couples TRBV30 to TRBJ2-3, with TRBD2 matching over 8 bases. The length of the CDR3 is 14 residues. Germline loops: CDR1 GTSNPN, CDR2 SVGIG (reference sequence). V shed 3 bases and J 5 bases; nucleotides not matched to a gene: 7. The CDR3 DNA follows: TGTGCCTGGAGACCGGGACTAGTACTAGATACGCAGTATTTT. Amino acid sequence: CAWRPGLVLDTQYF.

The CDR3 DNA sequence: TGTGCCAGCGATCAGGGCCCCCGACTAGCGGGAGGCTCCTACGAGCAGTACTTC. Its protein is CASDQGPRLAGGSYEQYF. The genes are TRBV2 and TRBJ2-7; TRBD2 matches at 13 bases. This CDR3 has 18 amino acids. Germline V gives CDR1 SNHLY, CDR2 FYNNEI. Losses at the gene ends were 8 bases for V and 0 bases for J; bases not matched to a gene: 13.

This clone has more than one count but fewer than ten. The rearrangement links TRBV27 to TRBJ2-6; D remains ambiguous. This CDR3 has 15 residues. Germline V gives CDR1 MNHEY, CDR2 SMNVEV (reference sequence). V lost 8 bases to trimming and J lost 4 bases, with 15 bases between them. The CDR3, as DNA: TGTGCCAGCGGCAATACGGTGGGCGGGGCCAACGTCCTGACTTTC. Encoded protein: CASGNTVGGANVLTF. Looking up the rest from reference TRBV27 and TRBJ2-6 gives the full variable domain: EAQVTQNPRYLITVTGKKLTVTCSQNMNHEYMSWYRQDPGLGLRQIYYSMNVEVTDKGDVPEGYKVSRKEKRNFPLILESPSPNQTSLYFCASGNTVGGANVLTFGAGSRLTVL.

The V and J genes are TRBV29-1 and TRBJ2-1, with D possibly TRBD2 on 5 matching bases. CDR3 length equals 12 residues. Trimming shortened V by 4 bases and J by 7 bases, and 11 bases separated the two germline ends. CDR1 SQVTM and CDR2 ANQGSEA come from the germline V gene. This CDR3 reads CSVAWTSNEQFF. DNA of the CDR3: TGCAGCGTTGCTTGGACTTCGAATGAGCAGTTCTTC.

A few counts support this clone. This chain joins TRBV7-6 and TRBJ2-2, with D perhaps TRBD2 (5 bases). V dropped 3 bases and J dropped 2 bases, with 10 bases sitting between them. This CDR3 has 15 residues. Germline V gene lookup returns CDR1 SGHVS and CDR2 FNYEAQ. In DNA form, the CDR3 reads TGTGCCAGCAGCTTTAGCGTAGATAACACCGGGGAGCTGTTTTTT. Its protein product is CASSFSVDNTGELFF.

This chain uses TRBV12-5 with TRBJ1-2, with D tentatively TRBD1 (5 bases). V was cut by 7 bases and J by 2 bases, with 8 bases left in between. Germline CDR1 is LGHNT and CDR2 is FRNRAP. The CDR3 runs 12 residues. CDR3 residues: CASARQNYGYTF. In DNA, the CDR3 is TGTGCTAGTGCCCGACAGAACTATGGCTACACCTTC.

The chain is built from TRBV9 and TRBJ2-7, with TRBD2 matching over 7 bases. Looked up from germline, CDR1 is SGDLS and CDR2 is YYNGEE. The V gene end was trimmed by 4 bases and the J gene end by 0 bases; junction bases not matched to a gene: 10. This CDR3 has 16 residues. The DNA of the CDR3 is TGTGCCAGCAGCCCAAGGCGAGCTAGCGGCTCCTACGAGCAGTACTTC. This gives the protein CASSPRRASGSYEQYF.

The chain uses TRBV5-8 and TRBJ2-6; tentatively, D is TRBD1 (6 bases). Trimming pared 4 bases from V and 2 bases from J, leaving 10 bases between. The germline V gene encodes CDR1 SGHTS and CDR2 YDEGEE. CDR3 size: 15 residues. CDR3: CASSVRQAGANVLTF. The CDR3 DNA reads TGTGCCAGCAGCGTTCGACAGGCTGGGGCCAACGTCCTGACTTTC.

This clone has just a few counts. The rearrangement links TRBV27 to TRBJ2-5; the match to TRBD1 covers 7 bases. The ends lost 8 bases at V and 5 bases at J; junction bases unmatched: 5. Germline-derived CDR1 and CDR2 are MNHEY and SMNVEV (reference sequence). This CDR3 is 12 amino acids long. The CDR3: CASSTGTETQYF. The DNA of the CDR3 is TGTGCCAGCTCGACAGGGACCGAGACCCAGTACTTC.

The chain couples TRBV10-3 to TRBJ2-7; 10 bases agree with TRBD2. The CDR3 sequence is 18 residues long. The ends lost 0 bases at V and 1 base at J; junction bases unmatched: 9. The germline gives CDR1 ENHRY, CDR2 SYGVKD. The CDR3 coding sequence is TGTGCCATCAGTGAGTCAGGGTCGCTAGCGGGAGAATCCTACGAGCAGTACTTC. Its translation is CAISESGSLAGESYEQYF.

The chain uses TRBV19 and TRBJ1-1, with a tentative D call TRBD1 (5 bases). This CDR3 is 14 amino acids long. V was pared by 3 bases and J by 1 base, with 9 bases between. Germline V lookup: CDR1 LNHDA, CDR2 SQIVND (reference sequence). CDR3 sequence: CASSIRQSNTEAFF. CDR3 nucleotides: TGTGCCAGTAGTATTCGACAGTCGAACACTGAAGCTTTCTTT.

The chain combines TRBV2 with TRBJ1-2; 9 nucleotides line up with TRBD1. There are 14 residues in the CDR3. The J segment lost 8 bases and the V segment lost 6 bases, leaving 10 bases of the junction unmatched. Germline V gives CDR1 SNHLY, CDR2 FYNNEI. The DNA of the CDR3 is TGTGCCAGCAGGTTGGGGACAGGGCAAGCGGGCTACACCTTC. This codes for CASRLGTGQAGYTF. Full variable domain (missing parts from reference TRBV2 and TRBJ1-2): EPEVTQTPSHQVTQMGQEVILRCVPISNHLYFYWYRQILGQKVEFLVSFYNNEISEKSEIFDDQFSVERPDGSNFTLKIRSTKLEDSAMYFCASRLGTGQAGYTFGSGTRLTVV.

The chain carries TRBV27 and TRBJ2-2; D may be TRBD2 (6 bases). Germline V lookup: CDR1 MNHEY, CDR2 SMNVEV (reference sequence). CDR3 length: 15 amino acids. V lost 0 bases and J lost 4, with 9 bases in between. The CDR3 reads CASSLSGGPTGELFF. In nucleotides, the CDR3 is TGTGCCAGCAGTTTATCGGGGGGACCCACCGGGGAGCTGTTTTTT.

This chain links TRBV27 with TRBJ1-1, with TRBD1 matching 8 bases. V dropped 5 bases and J dropped 5; count of bases not matched to a gene: 4. The CDR3 covers 13 residues. Germline loops: CDR1 MNHEY, CDR2 SMNVEV (reference sequence). In DNA form, the CDR3 reads TGTGCCAGCAGTCGACAGGGGAGGACTGAAGCTTTCTTT. Its protein product is CASSRQGRTEAFF.

The chain couples TRBV6-6 to TRBJ1-6, with 9 positions matching TRBD1. The J segment lost 7 bases and the V segment lost 6 bases, leaving 1 base of the junction unmatched. CDR3 length: 13 residues. Per germline, CDR1 MNHNY and CDR2 SVGAGI (reference sequence). This CDR3 is CASRTGGNSPLHF. The CDR3 nucleotides are TGTGCCAGCAGGACAGGGGGGAATTCACCCCTCCACTTT.

The gene calls are TRBV10-1 and TRBJ2-7, with 9 bases that match TRBD1. The CDR3 consists of 15 residues. With V trimmed by 3 bases and J by 5 bases, 8 bases remained unmatched. The germline V gene encodes CDR1 WNHNN and CDR2 SYGVQD (reference sequence). CDR3 bases: TGCGCCAGCAGTGAAGCCGGGACAGGGTACAACGAGCAGTACTTC. Translated: CASSEAGTGYNEQYF.

Details on this clone: One junction end disagrees with the germline gene, perhaps due to a read error. The chain links TRBV7-9 to TRBJ1-2; TRBD1 matches 11 bases. The CDR3 spans 14 residues. The germline CDR1 and CDR2 sequences are SEHNR and FQNEAQ (reference sequence). The CDR3 protein is CASRLGQGAGGYTF. DNA of the CDR3: TGTGCCAGCAGATTAGGACAGGGGGCTGGTGGCTACACCTTC.